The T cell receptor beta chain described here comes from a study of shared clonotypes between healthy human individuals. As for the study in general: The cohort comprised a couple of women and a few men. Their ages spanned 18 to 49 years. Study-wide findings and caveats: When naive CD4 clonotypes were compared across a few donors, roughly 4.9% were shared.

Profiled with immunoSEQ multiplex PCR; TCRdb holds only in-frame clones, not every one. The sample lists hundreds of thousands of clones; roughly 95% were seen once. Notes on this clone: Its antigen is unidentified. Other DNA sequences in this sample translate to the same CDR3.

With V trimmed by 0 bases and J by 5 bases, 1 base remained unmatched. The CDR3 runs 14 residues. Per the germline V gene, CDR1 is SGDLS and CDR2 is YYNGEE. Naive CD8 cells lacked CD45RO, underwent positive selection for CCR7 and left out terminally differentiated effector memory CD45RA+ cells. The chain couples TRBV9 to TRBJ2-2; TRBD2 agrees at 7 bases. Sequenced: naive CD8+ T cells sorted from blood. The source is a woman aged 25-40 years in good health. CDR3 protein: CASSVGGSTGELFF. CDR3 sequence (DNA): TGTGCCAGCAGCGTAGGCGGGAGTACCGGGGAGCTGTTTTTT.